This T cell receptor beta chain is drawn from a study of identical twins. General observations from the study: With abundant cord blood beta clonotypes, insertions were fewer; memory repertoires showed no such pattern. Among monozygotic twins, out-of-frame TCR alpha sharing exceeded what models predicted.

Trimming stripped 3 bases from V and 0 bases from J, with 9 bases between. CDR3 length: 13 amino acids. From germline, CDR1 is DFQATT and CDR2 SNEGSKA (reference sequence). Template switching created a universal primer site, and the cDNA included unique molecular identifiers. TCRdb re-called the 5' RACE reads with MiXCR, one entry per CDR3 protein. This repertoire shows around 650,000 distinct CDR3 sequences, about 7.6% found once; its top ten account for over 1.5%. The donors were all healthy and Caucasian. This clonotype has ten or more counts. Its antigen is currently unknown. This sample was shared with a second study, whose subject was yellow fever vaccine responses in identical twins.

Sample: PBMCs. The V gene is TRBV20-1, the J gene TRBJ2-7; weak D call: TRBD1 (6 bases). The sequence was obtained from a woman in her late teens or twenties in good health. As DNA, the CDR3 is TGCAGTGCTAGGCAGGGGAGCTCCTACGAGCAGTACTTC. Its translation: CSARQGSSYEQYF.